This is a list of T cell receptor beta chains from one sample in a study of vaccination effects on CD4 cells after COVID-19. No antigen has been assigned to these receptors. Method: immunoSEQ multiplex PCR; TCRdb's copy keeps in-frame clones and lacks some. The repertoire holds nearly 30,000 clones, with roughly 77% as singletons. This specimen was CD4+ T cells from PBMCs cultured with HCoV-229E spike peptides, taken after COVID-19 vaccination. These receptor sequences come from a human donor who received a COVID-19 vaccine. CDR3s leave out the opening cysteine and the closing phenylalanine or tryptophan.

13	TRBV6-6	TRBJ1-2	ASSYKGVANYGYT
13	TRBV24-1	TRBJ2-3	ATRDSGGRTDTQY
15	TRBV3-1/TRBV3-2	TRBJ1-6	ASSQARTSSYNSPLH
12	TRBV7-2	TRBJ2-1	ASSLSAQGNEQF
12	TRBV19	TRBJ2-5	ASSIAGVQETQY
10	TRBV29-1	TRBJ1-1	SVDRYNTEAF
13	TRBV5-1	TRBJ1-1	ASSRAGTGNTEAF
13	TRBV18	TRBJ2-2	ASSPPQAGYGELF
13	TRBV5-3	TRBJ1-1	ARSLSCQANTEAF
12	TRBV5-4	TRBJ2-1	ASSKGSRYNEQF
13	TRBV19	TRBJ2-1	ASSNRGGGNNEQF
12	TRBV25-1	TRBJ1-1	ASTRTGGITEAF
15	TRBV7-9	TRBJ2-1	ASSLGRGQGFGNEQF
11	TRBV12-3/TRBV12-4	TRBJ1-5	ASRRRIDQPQH
12	TRBV6-5	TRBJ2-2	ASRLGSNTGELF
11	TRBV9	TRBJ2-5	ASSVEWGETQY
13	TRBV7-2	TRBJ2-1	ASRTTSGFYNEQF
13	TRBV5-6	TRBJ1-2	ASSLGDRSIYGYT
14	TRBV11-2	TRBJ2-7	ASSLSTRGRSQEQY
15	TRBV7-2	TRBJ1-4	ASSLGQGITMNEKLF
14	TRBV25-1	TRBJ2-5	ASSDGKVFGQETQY
14	TRBV5-4	TRBJ2-1	ASSPLAGGPQDEQF
12	TRBV9	TRBJ1-3	ASSVGTVGNTIY
14	TRBV25-1	TRBJ1-3	ASSESWGLGGNTIY
11	TRBV6-5	TRBJ2-1	ASSYELAGEQF
13	TRBV11-3	TRBJ2-7	ASSPGSGSSYEQY
16	TRBV3-1/TRBV3-2	TRBJ2-2	ASSQYRTSGRYGGELF
13	TRBV6-5	TRBJ1-1	ASKGGGKGNTEAF